Detailed here is one TCR beta chain. The same CDR3 can be traced to other DNA sequences in this sample. The CDR3 is made up of 16 amino acids. V shed 1 base, J shed 3 bases, and the junction held 2 bases outside the gene matches. Germline assignment: CDR1 KGHSH and CDR2 LQKENI. This sample was included in a study of shared clonotypes between healthy human individuals. Libraries were prepared by immunoSEQ multiplex PCR; TCRdb keeps only in-frame clonotypes and omits some of them. The sample carries some 510,000 clones, 75% to 85% recorded once. The source of this sequence is a woman between 40 and 55 years old in good health. Some clones in this sample may be carry-over from other donors' samples. The rearrangement joins TRBV18 to TRBJ2-1; 11 bases match TRBD2. Material: PBMCs. This chain's CDR3 is CASSPLTSGIYNEQFF. The DNA for the CDR3 is TGTGCCAGCTCACCACTGACTAGCGGGATCTACAATGAGCAGTTCTTC.